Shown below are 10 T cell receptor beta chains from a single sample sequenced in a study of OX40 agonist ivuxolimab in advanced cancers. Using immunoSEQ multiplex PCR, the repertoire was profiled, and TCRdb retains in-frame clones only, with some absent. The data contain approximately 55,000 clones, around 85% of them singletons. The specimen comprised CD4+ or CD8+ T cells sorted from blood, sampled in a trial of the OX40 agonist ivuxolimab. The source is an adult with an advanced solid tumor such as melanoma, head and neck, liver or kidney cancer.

The CDR3 coding sequence is TGTGCCAGCAGTTACTCCAGGGGCTCGGAGACCCAGTACTTC. It encodes CASSYSRGSETQYF. This chain connects TRBV6-5 to TRBJ2-5; tentative D call: TRBD1 (6 bases). V lost 0 bases and J 5 bases, leaving 10 bases between the germline ends. Germline V gene sequence: CDR1 MNHEY, CDR2 SVGAGI. CDR3 size: 14 residues.

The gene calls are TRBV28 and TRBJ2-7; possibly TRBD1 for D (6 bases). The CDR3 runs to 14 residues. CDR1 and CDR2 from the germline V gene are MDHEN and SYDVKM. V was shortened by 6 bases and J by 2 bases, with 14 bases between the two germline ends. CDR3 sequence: CASRYGTPPYEQYF. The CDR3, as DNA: TGTGCCAGCAGGTACGGGACACCTCCCTACGAGCAGTACTTC.

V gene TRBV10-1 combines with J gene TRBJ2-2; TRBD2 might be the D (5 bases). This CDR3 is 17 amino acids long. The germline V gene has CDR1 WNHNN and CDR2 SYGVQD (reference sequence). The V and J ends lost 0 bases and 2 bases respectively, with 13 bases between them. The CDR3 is CASSESPGVRNTGELFF. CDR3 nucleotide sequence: TGCGCCAGCAGTGAGTCCCCCGGGGTGAGAAACACCGGGGAGCTGTTTTTT.

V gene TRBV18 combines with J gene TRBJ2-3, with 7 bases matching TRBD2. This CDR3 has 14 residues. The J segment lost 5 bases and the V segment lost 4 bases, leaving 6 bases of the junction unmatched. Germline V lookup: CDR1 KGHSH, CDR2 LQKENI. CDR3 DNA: TGTGCCAGCTCACAAACCTTAGCGGGAGATACGCAGTATTTT. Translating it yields CASSQTLAGDTQYF.

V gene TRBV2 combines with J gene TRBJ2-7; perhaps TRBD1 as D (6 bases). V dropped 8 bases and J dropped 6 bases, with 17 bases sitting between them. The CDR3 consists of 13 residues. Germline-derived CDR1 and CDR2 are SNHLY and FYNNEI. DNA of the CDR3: TGTGCCAGCGGGCTGATTGGGGGCAGCGAGCAGTACTTC. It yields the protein CASGLIGGSEQYF.

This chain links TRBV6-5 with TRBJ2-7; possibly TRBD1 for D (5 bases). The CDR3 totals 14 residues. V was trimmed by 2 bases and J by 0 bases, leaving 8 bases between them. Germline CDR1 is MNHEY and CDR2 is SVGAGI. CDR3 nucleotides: TGTGCCAGCAGTTACGTTCAGGGCTCCTACGAGCAGTACTTC. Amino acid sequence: CASSYVQGSYEQYF.

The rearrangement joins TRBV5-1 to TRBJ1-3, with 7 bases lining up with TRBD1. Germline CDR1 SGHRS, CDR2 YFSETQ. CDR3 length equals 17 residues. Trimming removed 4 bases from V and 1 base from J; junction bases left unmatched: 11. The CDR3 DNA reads TGCGCCAGCAGCAAAACCGGCACAGGGGTGTCTGGAAACACCATATATTTT. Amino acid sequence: CASSKTGTGVSGNTIYF.

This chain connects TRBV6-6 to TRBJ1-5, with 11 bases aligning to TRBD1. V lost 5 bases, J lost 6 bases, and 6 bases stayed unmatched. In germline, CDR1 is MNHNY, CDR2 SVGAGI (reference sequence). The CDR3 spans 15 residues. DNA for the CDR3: TGTGCCAGCAGTCGGACAGGGGGCGGGATTCAGCCCCAGCATTTT. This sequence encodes CASSRTGGGIQPQHF.

CDR3 DNA: TGTGCCTGGAGCAGAGCCAACGAGCCCCAGCATTTT. Its protein product is CAWSRANEPQHF. The chain has TRBV30 and TRBJ1-5, with D uncertain. Germline V gene sequence: CDR1 GTSNPN, CDR2 SVGIG (reference sequence). With 3 bases removed from V and 8 bases from J, the gap between germline ends came to 11 bases. The CDR3 contains 12 residues.

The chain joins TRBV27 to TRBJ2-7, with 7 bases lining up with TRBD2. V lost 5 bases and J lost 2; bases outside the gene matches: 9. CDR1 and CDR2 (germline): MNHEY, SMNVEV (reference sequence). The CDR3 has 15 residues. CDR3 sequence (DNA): TGTGCCAGCAGTCTCTTCGGGGGGACCACCTACGAGCAGTACTTC. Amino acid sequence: CASSLFGGTTYEQYF.